This T cell receptor beta chain is from a study of cytomegalovirus exposure and HLA in healthy donors. PCR involved 60 Vbeta and 13 Jbeta primers. TCRdb's copy holds only in-frame clones and misses some; the assay was immunoSEQ multiplex PCR. The table records about 120,000 clones, more than 65% of them present only once. Broader study findings: Sequence variants that were highly shared formed a cluster that was likely a sequencing artifact.

The germline V gene encodes CDR1 SGHAT and CDR2 FQNNGV. V lost 4 bases and J lost 0, with 10 bases in between. The CDR3 contains 15 residues. About this clone itself: Its specificity is not known.

The source is a woman aged 18-35 years in good health and CMV-seronegative. The V call is TRBV11-2, the J call TRBJ1-3; the D gene is possibly TRBD1 (5 bases). What was sequenced was PBMCs. Written as DNA, the CDR3 is TGTGCCAGCAGCTCCCACAGGATCTCTGGAAACACCATATATTTT. Its protein is CASSSHRISGNTIYF.